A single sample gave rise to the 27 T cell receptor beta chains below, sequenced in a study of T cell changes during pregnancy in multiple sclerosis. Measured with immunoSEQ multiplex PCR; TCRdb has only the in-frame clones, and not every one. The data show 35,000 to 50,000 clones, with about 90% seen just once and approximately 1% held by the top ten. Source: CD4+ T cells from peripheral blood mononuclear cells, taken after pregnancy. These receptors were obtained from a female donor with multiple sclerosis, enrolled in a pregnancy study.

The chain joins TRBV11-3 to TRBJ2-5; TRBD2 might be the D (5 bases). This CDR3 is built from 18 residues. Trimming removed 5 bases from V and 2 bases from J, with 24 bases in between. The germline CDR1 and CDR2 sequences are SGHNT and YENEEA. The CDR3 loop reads CASSLTPGETAQQETQYF. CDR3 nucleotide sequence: TGTGCCAGCAGCCTAACACCCGGGGAAACCGCCCAACAAGAGACCCAGTACTTC.

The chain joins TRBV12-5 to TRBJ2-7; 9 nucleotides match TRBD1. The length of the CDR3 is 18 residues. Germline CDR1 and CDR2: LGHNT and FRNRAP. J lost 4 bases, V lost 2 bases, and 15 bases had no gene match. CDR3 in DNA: TGTGCTAGTGGTTTGAACCCGGACGGGACAGGGATAATATACGAGCAGTACTTC. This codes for CASGLNPDGTGIIYEQYF.

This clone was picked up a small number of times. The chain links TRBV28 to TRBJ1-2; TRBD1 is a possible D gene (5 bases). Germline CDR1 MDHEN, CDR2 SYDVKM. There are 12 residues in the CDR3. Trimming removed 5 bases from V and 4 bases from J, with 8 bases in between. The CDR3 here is CASSRGSYGYTF. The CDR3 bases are TGTGCCAGCAGTCGGGGGAGCTATGGCTACACCTTC.

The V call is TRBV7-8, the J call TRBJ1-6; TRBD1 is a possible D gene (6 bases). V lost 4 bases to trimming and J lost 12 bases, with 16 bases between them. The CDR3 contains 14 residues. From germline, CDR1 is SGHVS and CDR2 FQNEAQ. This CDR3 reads CASSWGGPEEPLHF. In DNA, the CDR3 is TGTGCCAGCAGCTGGGGGGGGCCGGAGGAACCCCTCCACTTT.

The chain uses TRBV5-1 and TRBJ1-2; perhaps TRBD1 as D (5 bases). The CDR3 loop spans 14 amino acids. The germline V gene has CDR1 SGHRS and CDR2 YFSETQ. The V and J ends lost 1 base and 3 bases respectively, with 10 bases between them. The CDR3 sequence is CASSLYGGDYGYTF. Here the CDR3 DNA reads TGCGCCAGCAGCTTGTACGGGGGTGACTATGGCTACACCTTC. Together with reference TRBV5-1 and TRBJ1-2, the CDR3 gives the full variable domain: KAGVTQTPRYLIKTRGQQVTLSCSPISGHRSVSWYQQTPGQGLQFLFEYFSETQRNKGNFPGRFSGRQFSNSRSEMNVSTLELGDSALYLCASSLYGGDYGYTFGSGTRLTVV.

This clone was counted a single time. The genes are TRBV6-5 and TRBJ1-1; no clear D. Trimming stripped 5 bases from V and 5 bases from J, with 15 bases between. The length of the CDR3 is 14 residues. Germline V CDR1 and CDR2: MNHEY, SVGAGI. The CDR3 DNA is TGTGCCAGCAGTAGGGAGTACGTTGGGACTGAAGCTTTCTTT. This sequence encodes CASSREYVGTEAFF.

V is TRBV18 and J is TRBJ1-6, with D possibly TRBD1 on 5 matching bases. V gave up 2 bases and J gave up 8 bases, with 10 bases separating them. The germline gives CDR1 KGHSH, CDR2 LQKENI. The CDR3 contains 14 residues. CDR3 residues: CASSPGGVDSPLHF. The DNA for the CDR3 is TGTGCCAGCTCACCAGGGGGGGTTGATTCACCCCTCCACTTT.

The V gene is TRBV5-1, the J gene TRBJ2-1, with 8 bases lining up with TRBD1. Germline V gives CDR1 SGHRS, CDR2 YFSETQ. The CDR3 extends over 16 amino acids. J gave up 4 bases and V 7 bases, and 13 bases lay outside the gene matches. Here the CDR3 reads CASSRTTGVKYNEQFF. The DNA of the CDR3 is TGCGCCAGCTCGAGAACGACAGGGGTAAAGTACAATGAGCAGTTCTTC.

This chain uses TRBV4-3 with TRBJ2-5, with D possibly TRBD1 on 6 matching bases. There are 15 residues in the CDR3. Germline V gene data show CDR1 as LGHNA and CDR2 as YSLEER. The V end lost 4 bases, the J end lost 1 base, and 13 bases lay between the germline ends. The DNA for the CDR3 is TGCGCCAGCAGCCTGGACAGACGCAGCCAAGAGACCCAGTACTTC. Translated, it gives CASSLDRRSQETQYF.

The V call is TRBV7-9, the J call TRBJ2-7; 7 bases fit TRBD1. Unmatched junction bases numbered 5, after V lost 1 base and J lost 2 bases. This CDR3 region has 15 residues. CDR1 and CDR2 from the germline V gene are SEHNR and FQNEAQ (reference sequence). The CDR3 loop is CASSLVGTEAYEQYF. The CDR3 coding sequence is TGTGCCAGCAGCTTAGTCGGGACAGAGGCCTACGAGCAGTACTTC.

In DNA form, the CDR3 reads TGTGCTAGTGGTCAAACCCCGGACGGGAGCTCCTACAATGAGCAGTTCTTC. Translating it yields CASGQTPDGSSYNEQFF. The J gene is TRBJ2-1, the V gene TRBV12-5; D may be TRBD2 (6 bases). Trimming left V 5 bases short and J 0 bases short, with 17 bases between. Germline CDR1 reads LGHNT; CDR2 reads FRNRAP. This CDR3 comprises 17 residues. The variable domain in full, with the rest retrieved from reference TRBV12-5 and TRBJ2-1, is DARVTQTPRHKVTEMGQEVTMRCQPILGHNTVFWYRQTMMQGLELLAYFRNRAPLDDSGMPKDRFSAEMPDATLATLKIQPSEPRDSAVYFCASGQTPDGSSYNEQFFGPGTRLTVL.

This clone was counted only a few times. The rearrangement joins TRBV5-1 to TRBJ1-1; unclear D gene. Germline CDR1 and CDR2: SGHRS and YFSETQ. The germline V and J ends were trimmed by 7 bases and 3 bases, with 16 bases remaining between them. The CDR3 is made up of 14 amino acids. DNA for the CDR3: TGCGCCAGCGCTCCCTCTGGCATGCACACTGAAGCTTTCTTT. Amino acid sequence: CASAPSGMHTEAFF.

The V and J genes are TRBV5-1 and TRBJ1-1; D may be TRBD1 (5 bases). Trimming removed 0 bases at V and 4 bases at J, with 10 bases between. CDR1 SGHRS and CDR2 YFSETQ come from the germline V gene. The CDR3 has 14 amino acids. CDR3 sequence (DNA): TGCGCCAGCAGCTTGGGGGTCGGGGGCACTGAAGCTTTCTTT. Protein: CASSLGVGGTEAFF.

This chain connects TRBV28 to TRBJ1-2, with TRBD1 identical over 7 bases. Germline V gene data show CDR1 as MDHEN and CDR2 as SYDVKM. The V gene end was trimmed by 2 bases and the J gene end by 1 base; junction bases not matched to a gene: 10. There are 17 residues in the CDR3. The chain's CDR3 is CASSLPIRTGLNYGYTF. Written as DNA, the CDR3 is TGTGCCAGCAGTTTACCAATTCGGACAGGTCTTAACTATGGCTACACCTTC.

The DNA of the CDR3 is TGTGCCAGCAGCAAAGGGTCTGGGGGGTCCGTGGCTGAAGCTTTCTTT. Its translation: CASSKGSGGSVAEAFF. The J gene is TRBJ1-1, the V gene TRBV11-2, with a possible D match to TRBD1 (5 bases). Germline CDR1 SGHAT, CDR2 FQNNGV. The CDR3 has 16 amino acids. Trimming left V 5 bases short and J 6 bases short, with 22 bases between.

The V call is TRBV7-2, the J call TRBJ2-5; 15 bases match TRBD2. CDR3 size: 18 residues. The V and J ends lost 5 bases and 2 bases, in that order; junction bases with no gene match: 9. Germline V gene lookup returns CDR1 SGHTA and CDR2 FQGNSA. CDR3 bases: TGTGCCAGCAGCCTCGGACTAGCGGGGGGGGGTGATCAAGAGACCCAGTACTTC. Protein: CASSLGLAGGGDQETQYF.

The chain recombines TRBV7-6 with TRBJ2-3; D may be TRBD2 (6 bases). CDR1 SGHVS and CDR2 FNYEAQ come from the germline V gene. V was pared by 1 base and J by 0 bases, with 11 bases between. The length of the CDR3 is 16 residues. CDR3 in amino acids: CASSLGGGVSTDTQYF. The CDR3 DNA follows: TGTGCCAGCAGCTTAGGGGGCGGGGTCAGCACAGATACGCAGTATTTT. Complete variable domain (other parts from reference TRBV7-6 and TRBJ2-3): GAGVSQSPRYKVTKRGQDVALRCDPISGHVSLYWYRQALGQGPEFLTYFNYEAQQDKSGLPNDRFSAERPEGSISTLTIQRTEQRDSAMYRCASSLGGGVSTDTQYFGPGTRLTVL.

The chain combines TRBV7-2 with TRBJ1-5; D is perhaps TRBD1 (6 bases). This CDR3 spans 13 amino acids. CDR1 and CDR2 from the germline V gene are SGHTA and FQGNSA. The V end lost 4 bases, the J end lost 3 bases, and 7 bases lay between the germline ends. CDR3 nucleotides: TGTGCCAGCAGCTCAGGGGACAATCAGCCCCAGCATTTT. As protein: CASSSGDNQPQHF.

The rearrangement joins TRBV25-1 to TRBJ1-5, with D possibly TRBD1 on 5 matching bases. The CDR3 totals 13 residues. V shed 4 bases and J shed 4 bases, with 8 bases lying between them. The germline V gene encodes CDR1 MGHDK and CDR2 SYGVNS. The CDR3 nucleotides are TGTGCCAGCAGTGGACAGCTTAATCAGCCCCAGCATTTT. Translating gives CASSGQLNQPQHF. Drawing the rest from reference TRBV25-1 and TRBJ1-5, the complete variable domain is EADIYQTPRYLVIGTGKKITLECSQTMGHDKMYWYQQDPGMELHLIHYSYGVNSTEKGDLSSESTVSRIRTEHFPLTLESARPSHTSQYLCASSGQLNQPQHFGDGTRLSIL.

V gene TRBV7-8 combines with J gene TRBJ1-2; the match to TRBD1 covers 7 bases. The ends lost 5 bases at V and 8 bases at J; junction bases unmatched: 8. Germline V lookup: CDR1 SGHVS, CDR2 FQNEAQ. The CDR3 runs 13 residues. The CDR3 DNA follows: TGTGCCAGCAGCGCTTACAGGGGAGTCGGCTACACCTTC. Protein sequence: CASSAYRGVGYTF.

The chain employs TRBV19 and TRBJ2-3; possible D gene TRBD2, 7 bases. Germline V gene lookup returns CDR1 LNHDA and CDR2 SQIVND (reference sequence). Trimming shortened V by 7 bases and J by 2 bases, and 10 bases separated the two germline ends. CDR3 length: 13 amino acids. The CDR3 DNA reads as TGTGCCAGTAAGGGGGGGAACACAGATACGCAGTATTTT. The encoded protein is CASKGGNTDTQYF.

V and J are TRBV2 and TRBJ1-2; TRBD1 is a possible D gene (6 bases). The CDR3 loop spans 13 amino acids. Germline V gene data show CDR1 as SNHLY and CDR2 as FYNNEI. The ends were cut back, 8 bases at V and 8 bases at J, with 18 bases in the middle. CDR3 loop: CASAQTGTMGYTF. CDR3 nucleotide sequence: TGTGCCAGCGCCCAAACCGGGACAATGGGCTACACCTTC.

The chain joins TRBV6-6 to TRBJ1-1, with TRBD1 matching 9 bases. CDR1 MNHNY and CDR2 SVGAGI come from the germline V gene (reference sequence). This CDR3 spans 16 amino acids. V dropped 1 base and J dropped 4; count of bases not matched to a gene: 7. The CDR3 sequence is CASSYYPGQGGTEAFF. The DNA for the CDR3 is TGTGCCAGCAGTTACTACCCGGGACAGGGAGGCACTGAAGCTTTCTTT.

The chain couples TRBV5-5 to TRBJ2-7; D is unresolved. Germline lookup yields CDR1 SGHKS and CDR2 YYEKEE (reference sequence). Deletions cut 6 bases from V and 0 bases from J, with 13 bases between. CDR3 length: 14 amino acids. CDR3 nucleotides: TGTGCCAGCATCCAAGATCGCGGCTCCTACGAGCAGTACTTC. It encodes CASIQDRGSYEQYF. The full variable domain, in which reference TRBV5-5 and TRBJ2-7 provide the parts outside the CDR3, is DAGVTQSPTHLIKTRGQQVTLRCSPISGHKSVSWYQQVLGQGPQFIFQYYEKEERGRGNFPDRFSARQFPNYSSELNVNALLLGDSALYLCASIQDRGSYEQYFGPGTRLTVT.

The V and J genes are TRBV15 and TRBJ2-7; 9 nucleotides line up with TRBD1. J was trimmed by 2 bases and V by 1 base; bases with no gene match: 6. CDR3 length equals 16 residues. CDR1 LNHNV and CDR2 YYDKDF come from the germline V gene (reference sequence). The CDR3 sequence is CATSRGGGQGAYEQYF. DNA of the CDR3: TGTGCCACCAGCAGAGGGGGGGGACAGGGTGCCTACGAGCAGTACTTC.

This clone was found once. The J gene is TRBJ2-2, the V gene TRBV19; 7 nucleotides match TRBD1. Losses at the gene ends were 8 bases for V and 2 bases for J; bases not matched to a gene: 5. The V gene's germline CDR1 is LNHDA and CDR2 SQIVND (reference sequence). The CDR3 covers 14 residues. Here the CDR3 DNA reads TGTGCCAGTTATGACAGGGTTAACACCGGGGAGCTGTTTTTT. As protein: CASYDRVNTGELFF.

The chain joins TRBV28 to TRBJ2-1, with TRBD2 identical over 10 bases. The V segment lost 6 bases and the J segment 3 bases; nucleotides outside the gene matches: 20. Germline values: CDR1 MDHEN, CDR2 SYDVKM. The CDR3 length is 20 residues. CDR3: CASRPEGILAGAPSYNEQFF. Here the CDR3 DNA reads TGTGCCAGCAGGCCGGAGGGGATCCTAGCGGGGGCCCCTAGCTACAATGAGCAGTTCTTC.